This entry lists 17 T cell receptor beta chains sequenced from one sample in a study of T cell responses to AZD1222 COVID-19 vaccine. Clones were sequenced by immunoSEQ multiplex PCR, and TCRdb holds only the in-frame ones, with some missing. The data hold tens of thousands of clones, with about 82% observed a single time. This material consisted of peripheral blood, taken on day 0 of AZD1222 vaccination. The source is an adult in good health.

Only one count was recorded for this clone. This chain joins TRBV12-3 or TRBV12-4 and TRBJ2-3; D gene ambiguous. V lost 7 bases, J lost 4 bases, and 6 bases lay in between. The CDR3 is 11 amino acids. CDR3 amino acids: CASTLADTQYF. The DNA of the CDR3 is TGTGCCAGCACACTCGCAGATACGCAGTATTTT.

In nucleotides, the CDR3 is TGTGCCAGCAGCGTAGGTACAGGGGGCTGGAGTGGCTACACCTTC. Protein: CASSVGTGGWSGYTF. This chain uses TRBV9 with TRBJ1-2; the match to TRBD1 covers 9 bases. Germline CDR1 reads SGDLS; CDR2 reads YYNGEE. V trimming: 0 bases; J trimming: 7 bases; junction bases outside the gene matches: 7. CDR3 length equals 15 residues. The variable domain in full, with the rest retrieved from reference TRBV9 and TRBJ1-2, is DSGVTQTPKHLITATGQRVTLRCSPRSGDLSVYWYQQSLDQGLQFLIQYYNGEERAKGNILERFSAQQFPDLHSELNLSSLELGDSALYFCASSVGTGGWSGYTFGSGTRLTVV.

The chain recombines TRBV6-5 with TRBJ1-6; no reliable D call. Germline CDR1 MNHEY, CDR2 SVGAGI. V shed 7 bases and J shed 0 bases, with 7 bases lying between them. The CDR3 sequence is 14 residues long. In nucleotides, the CDR3 is TGTGCCAGCAAGGGAGGCTCCTATAATTCACCCCTCCACTTT. Its translation is CASKGGSYNSPLHF.

The chain employs TRBV11-2 and TRBJ1-1; maybe TRBD1 (6 bases). The germline CDR1 and CDR2 sequences are SGHAT and FQNNGV. This CDR3 spans 14 amino acids. V was shortened by 2 bases and J by 7 bases, with 14 bases between the two germline ends. The CDR3 DNA reads TGTGCCAGCAGCTTACCCCCGCCCAGGGGTGAAGCTTTCTTT. Protein product: CASSLPPPRGEAFF.

This clone was picked up a small number of times. V gene TRBV4-2 combines with J gene TRBJ2-2; tentative D call: TRBD1 (6 bases). The V end lost 3 bases, the J end lost 3 bases, and 14 bases lay between the germline ends. From germline, CDR1 is LGHNA and CDR2 YNFKEQ. This CDR3 contains 16 residues. CDR3 DNA sequence: TGTGCCAGCAGCCATCCCACAGGGATGGACACCGGGGAGCTGTTTTTT. It yields the protein CASSHPTGMDTGELFF.

This clone was counted only a few times. This chain connects TRBV29-1 to TRBJ2-1; 9 bases fit TRBD1. The V gene end was trimmed by 4 bases and the J gene end by 2 bases; junction bases not matched to a gene: 3. CDR1 is SQVTM, CDR2 ANQGSEA, per germline. This CDR3 region has 14 residues. CDR3 sequence (DNA): TGCAGCGTTGTGGGACAGGGCGCCTACAATGAGCAGTTCTTC. Encoded protein: CSVVGQGAYNEQFF.

The V and J genes are TRBV27 and TRBJ2-5; D not certain. This CDR3 has 14 residues. The V end was cut by 5 bases, the J end by 2 bases, with 12 bases between. CDR1 MNHEY and CDR2 SMNVEV come from the germline V gene (reference sequence). This CDR3 reads CASSPLQQQETQYF. The CDR3, as DNA: TGTGCCAGCAGTCCCCTCCAGCAACAAGAGACCCAGTACTTC.

This chain connects TRBV5-1 to TRBJ2-3, with D perhaps TRBD1 or TRBD2 (5 bases each). The CDR3 is 15 residues long. Trimming took 4 bases from V and 7 from J, leaving 19 bases between them. The germline CDR1 and CDR2 sequences are SGHRS and YFSETQ. This CDR3 is CASSPPGTIPHTQYF. CDR3 DNA: TGCGCCAGCAGCCCGCCCGGGACGATCCCCCATACGCAGTATTTT. Combining the CDR3 with reference TRBV5-1 and TRBJ2-3 gives the whole variable domain KAGVTQTPRYLIKTRGQQVTLSCSPISGHRSVSWYQQTPGQGLQFLFEYFSETQRNKGNFPGRFSGRQFSNSRSEMNVSTLELGDSALYLCASSPPGTIPHTQYFGPGTRLTVL.

The genes are TRBV5-1 and TRBJ2-7, with a tentative D call TRBD1 (6 bases). The CDR3 is made up of 15 amino acids. Germline assignment: CDR1 SGHRS and CDR2 YFSETQ. V dropped 5 bases and J dropped 1 base, with 16 bases sitting between them. In nucleotides, the CDR3 is TGCGCCAGCAGACTCAGACAGGATCTTTCCTACGAGCAGTACTTC. As protein: CASRLRQDLSYEQYF.

The chain links TRBV19 to TRBJ1-5; 7 nucleotides agree with TRBD1. This CDR3 comprises 15 residues. V was pared by 5 bases and J by 5 bases, with 9 bases of the junction left unmatched. The germline V gene has CDR1 LNHDA and CDR2 SQIVND (reference sequence). CDR3 protein: CASSLRGKGDQPQHF. The CDR3 DNA reads TGTGCCAGTAGTCTCAGGGGGAAGGGGGATCAGCCCCAGCATTTT.

The sample holds one count of this clone. This chain links TRBV4-1 with TRBJ2-7; TRBD1 might be the D (6 bases). Trimming pared 3 bases from V and 3 bases from J, leaving 9 bases between. The germline CDR1 and CDR2 sequences are MGHRA and YSYEKL. The CDR3 consists of 13 residues. Written as DNA, the CDR3 is TGCGCCAGCAGCCACCCACAGGGCTACGAGCAGTACTTC. Encoded protein: CASSHPQGYEQYF.

The V and J genes are TRBV7-9 and TRBJ2-3; D assignment may be TRBD1 or TRBD2 (5 bases each). V was clipped by 2 bases and J by 1 base, with 16 bases between them. The germline V gene encodes CDR1 SEHNR and CDR2 FQNEAQ (reference sequence). The CDR3 extends over 17 amino acids. The CDR3 DNA reads TGTGCCAGCAGCTTACCCCGGGAAAGAGGGGGCACAGATACGCAGTATTTT. As protein: CASSLPRERGGTDTQYF.

The CDR3 here is CATSRTSGSGADTQYF. Written as DNA, the CDR3 is TGTGCCACCAGCAGAACTAGCGGGAGTGGGGCAGATACGCAGTATTTT. V usage is TRBV15 and J usage is TRBJ2-3, with TRBD2 matching 11 bases. This CDR3 is built from 16 residues. Germline trimming cut 2 bases from V and 4 bases from J; bases unmatched to any gene: 5. CDR1 LNHNV and CDR2 YYDKDF come from the germline V gene (reference sequence).

This clone was seen only once. J is TRBJ1-2 and V is TRBV4-3; no firm D call. This CDR3 is built from 14 residues. Looked up from germline, CDR1 is LGHNA and CDR2 is YSLEER. V lost 4 bases and J lost 6, with 15 bases in between. The CDR3 spells CASSLSEDFHGYTF. Written as DNA, the CDR3 is TGCGCCAGCAGCCTCTCCGAGGACTTTCATGGCTACACCTTC.

J is TRBJ2-1 and V is TRBV12-3 or TRBV12-4, with D uncertain. This CDR3 is built from 13 residues. V was pared by 4 bases and J by 4 bases, with 8 bases between. The CDR3 sequence is CASSSDGYNEQFF. In DNA, the CDR3 is TGTGCCAGCAGTTCAGACGGATACAATGAGCAGTTCTTC.

This clone has only one observation. V gene TRBV5-1 combines with J gene TRBJ2-1; TRBD1 matches 9 bases. Germline V gives CDR1 SGHRS, CDR2 YFSETQ. The CDR3 covers 20 residues. V gave up 2 bases and J gave up 0 bases; unmatched junction bases: 15. CDR3 nucleotides: TGCGCCAGCAGCTTCGGTGGTCCGGACAGGGGTTACAGCTCCTACAATGAGCAGTTCTTC. Protein product: CASSFGGPDRGYSSYNEQFF.

The chain combines TRBV5-6 with TRBJ2-1, with 11 bases fitting TRBD1. Germline CDR1 is SGHDT and CDR2 is YYEEEE. The CDR3 has 17 amino acids. The junction had 12 bases not matched to a gene; V was cut back by 4 bases and J by 6 bases. CDR3 sequence (DNA): TGTGCCAGCAGCCCGGACAGGGGGCTCTTCCTTCCCAATGAGCAGTTCTTC. Translating it yields CASSPDRGLFLPNEQFF.